This TCR beta chain was identified in a study of T cells after somatic rescue of genetic block. Germline V lookup: CDR1 SGHRS, CDR2 YFSETQ. The ends were cut back, 3 bases at V and 2 bases at J, with 13 bases in the middle. This CDR3 has 15 residues. Clones were read by immunoSEQ multiplex PCR, and TCRdb kept only the in-frame ones, dropping some. The data show approximately 15,000 clones, 55% to 75% seen once. This sequence originates from a man aged 18 to 29. V usage is TRBV5-1 and J usage is TRBJ2-3; possible D gene TRBD2, 6 bases. Sequencing was carried out using peripheral blood mononuclear cells (PBMCs). CDR3 in DNA: TGCGCCAGCAGCTGGCCGGCGGGAATCACAGATACGCAGTATTTT. The encoded protein is CASSWPAGITDTQYF.